Below are 26 T cell receptor beta chains sequenced from a single sample in a study of blood T cell repertoires in COVID-19. Profiled with immunoSEQ multiplex PCR; TCRdb holds only in-frame clones, not every one. Here the sample spans some 190,000 clones, roughly 88% being singletons. The sample comprised PBMCs or T cells enriched from blood (not recorded which). The receptors here all came from a middle-aged man with acute COVID-19.

The chain recombines TRBV2 with TRBJ2-3; D may be TRBD1 (6 bases). Germline CDR1 SNHLY, CDR2 FYNNEI. The CDR3 totals 13 residues. V was shortened by 7 bases and J by 4 bases, with 12 bases between the two germline ends. The CDR3 protein is CASKEGGADTQYF. The DNA of the CDR3 is TGTGCCAGCAAGGAAGGGGGTGCAGATACGCAGTATTTT.

The chain is built from TRBV19 and TRBJ1-1; D perhaps matches TRBD1 (5 bases). Trimming left V 2 bases short and J 1 base short, with 14 bases between. The CDR3 has 16 residues. CDR1 is LNHDA, CDR2 SQIVND, per germline (reference sequence). The CDR3 here is CASSIRGISRNTEAFF. As DNA, the CDR3 is TGTGCCAGTAGTATAAGGGGTATCAGTCGGAACACTGAAGCTTTCTTT.

V is TRBV4-2 and J is TRBJ2-2; D is ambiguous. V gave up 0 bases and J gave up 7 bases, with 15 bases separating them. This CDR3 is 16 amino acids long. CDR1 is LGHNA, CDR2 YNFKEQ, per germline. The CDR3 nucleotides are TGTGCCAGCAGCCAAGATACGATGGGCAAAGGCGGGGAGCTGTTTTTT. Its translation is CASSQDTMGKGGELFF.

The V gene is TRBV9, the J gene TRBJ1-3; D is unclear. CDR1 and CDR2 from the germline V gene are SGDLS and YYNGEE. V lost 2 bases to trimming and J lost 4 bases, with 7 bases between them. The CDR3 totals 13 residues. CDR3 loop: CASSVLAGNTIYF. The CDR3 DNA reads as TGTGCCAGCAGCGTTCTGGCCGGAAACACCATATATTTT.

The CDR3 spells CASSGRGSGRYEQFF. The DNA of the CDR3 is TGTGCCAGCAGCGGCCGAGGTAGCGGGAGATATGAGCAGTTCTTC. This chain links TRBV9 with TRBJ2-1; 9 bases are shared with TRBD2. The CDR3 runs to 15 residues. From germline, CDR1 is SGDLS and CDR2 YYNGEE. Trimming at V came to 3 bases and at J to 8 bases, leaving 9 bases not matched to a gene.

This sequence joins TRBV6-5 and TRBJ2-7, with unresolved D. Per the germline V gene, CDR1 is MNHEY and CDR2 is SVGAGI. The CDR3 loop spans 13 amino acids. V lost 2 bases to trimming and J lost 1 base, with 6 bases between them. Here the CDR3 DNA reads TGTGCCAGCAGTTACGAACTTTCCTACGAGCAGTACTTC. Translated: CASSYELSYEQYF.

The V gene is TRBV19, the J gene TRBJ1-2; no reliable D call. This CDR3 is 13 amino acids long. The V gene lost 6 bases and the J gene lost 6 bases, with 14 bases spanning the gap. CDR1 and CDR2 (germline): LNHDA, SQIVND (reference sequence). The CDR3 DNA sequence: TGTGCCAGTAGACGCCCTGAGGAGGATGGCTACACCTTC. Protein product: CASRRPEEDGYTF.

This chain uses TRBV10-1 with TRBJ2-7; 7 bases line up with TRBD2. Germline V gene lookup returns CDR1 WNHNN and CDR2 SYGVQD (reference sequence). The CDR3 totals 14 residues. V was pared by 3 bases and J by 0 bases, with 2 bases of the junction left unmatched. Here the CDR3 reads CASSETSDSYEQYF. The DNA for the CDR3 is TGCGCCAGCAGTGAAACTAGCGACTCCTACGAGCAGTACTTC.

The chain recombines TRBV15 with TRBJ1-1; D is unresolved. The CDR3 totals 17 residues. Germline CDR1 reads LNHNV; CDR2 reads YYDKDF (reference sequence). The V end lost 0 bases, the J end lost 0 bases, and 14 bases lay between the germline ends. CDR3 bases: TGTGCCACCAGCAGAGAGGGTGAGAGGACTTTGAACACTGAAGCTTTCTTT. Translating gives CATSREGERTLNTEAFF.

The rearrangement uses TRBV7-9 and TRBJ2-7; 12 bases align to TRBD2. From germline, CDR1 is SEHNR and CDR2 FQNEAQ (reference sequence). The CDR3 length is 15 residues. The V segment lost 0 bases and the J segment 5 bases; nucleotides outside the gene matches: 2. As DNA, the CDR3 is TGTGCCAGCAGCTTAGCCTGGACTAGCGGGGACGAGCAGTACTTC. Its protein is CASSLAWTSGDEQYF.

J is TRBJ1-1 and V is TRBV14; D is possibly TRBD1 (6 bases). The CDR3 spans 12 residues. Trimming removed 3 bases at V and 8 bases at J, with 10 bases between. CDR1 is SGHDN, CDR2 FVKESK, per germline. In DNA form, the CDR3 reads TGTGCCAGCAGCCATATGACAGGAGAAGCTTTCTTT. Translation: CASSHMTGEAFF. Based on the CDR3 plus reference TRBV14 and TRBJ1-1, the full variable domain is EAGVTQFPSHSVIEKGQTVTLRCDPISGHDNLYWYRRVMGKEIKFLLHFVKESKQDESGMPNNRFLAERTGGTYSTLKVQPAELEDSGVYFCASSHMTGEAFFGQGTRLTVV.

The chain has TRBV12-3 or TRBV12-4 and TRBJ1-5, with D unresolved. The ends were cut back, 6 bases at V and 4 bases at J, with 10 bases in the middle. The CDR3 totals 13 residues. DNA of the CDR3: TGTGCCAGCAGGATTTCGGGGAATCAGCCCCAGCATTTT. Translating gives CASRISGNQPQHF.

The J gene is TRBJ2-1, the V gene TRBV7-9; 7 bases align to TRBD1. The junction had 9 bases not matched to a gene; V was cut back by 5 bases and J by 2 bases. There are 16 residues in the CDR3. Germline assignment: CDR1 SEHNR and CDR2 FQNEAQ (reference sequence). The CDR3 reads CASSGVQGPAYNEQFF. The CDR3 coding sequence is TGTGCCAGCAGCGGAGTACAGGGGCCGGCCTACAATGAGCAGTTCTTC.

V usage is TRBV9 and J usage is TRBJ2-5; D is perhaps TRBD2 (6 bases). The CDR3 extends over 15 amino acids. Germline assignment: CDR1 SGDLS and CDR2 YYNGEE. V dropped 4 bases and J dropped 2 bases, with 15 bases sitting between them. CDR3 residues: CASSTGVAFQETQYF. Here the CDR3 DNA reads TGTGCCAGCAGCACGGGGGTCGCTTTTCAAGAGACCCAGTACTTC.

The gene calls are TRBV4-1 and TRBJ2-7, with TRBD1 matching 11 bases. The CDR3 spans 14 residues. The germline V gene has CDR1 MGHRA and CDR2 YSYEKL. V gave up 5 bases and J gave up 2 bases; unmatched junction bases: 2. For the CDR3, the DNA is TGCGCCAGCAGCGTGGGACAGGGGGCCTACGAGCAGTACTTC. It specifies CASSVGQGAYEQYF.

This chain joins TRBV29-1 and TRBJ1-2; 9 nucleotides agree with TRBD1. Germline CDR1 is SQVTM and CDR2 is ANQGSEA. This CDR3 comprises 11 residues. V shed 7 bases and J 6 bases; nucleotides not matched to a gene: 3. CDR3 region: CSARQGDGYTF. CDR3 nucleotide sequence: TGCAGCGCTCGACAGGGGGATGGCTACACCTTC.

The rearrangement links TRBV4-2 to TRBJ2-3; 8 positions match TRBD2. The CDR3 totals 15 residues. Germline-derived CDR1 and CDR2 are LGHNA and YNFKEQ. V lost 0 bases to trimming and J lost 1 base; unmatched junction nucleotides: 0. The CDR3 is CASSQELAGTDTQYF. For the CDR3, the DNA is TGTGCCAGCAGCCAAGAACTAGCGGGCACAGATACGCAGTATTTT.

V gene TRBV4-2 combines with J gene TRBJ2-7; TRBD1 agrees at 8 bases. The junction had 2 bases not matched to a gene; V was cut back by 4 bases and J by 0 bases. The germline V gene has CDR1 LGHNA and CDR2 YNFKEQ. The CDR3 spans 14 residues. The CDR3 sequence: CASSRGQVSYEQYF. CDR3 nucleotides: TGTGCCAGCAGCCGGGGACAGGTCTCCTACGAGCAGTACTTC.

J is TRBJ2-1 and V is TRBV19; D is unclear. The CDR3 spans 13 residues. In germline, CDR1 is LNHDA, CDR2 SQIVND (reference sequence). The germline V and J ends were trimmed by 5 bases and 8 bases, with 13 bases remaining between them. Here the CDR3 DNA reads TGTGCCAGTAGTCAGACTCCCCGCCATGAGCAGTTCTTC. Amino acids: CASSQTPRHEQFF.

J is TRBJ2-3 and V is TRBV2, with D maybe TRBD1 (5 bases). Germline-derived CDR1 and CDR2 are SNHLY and FYNNEI. The CDR3 covers 14 residues. V dropped 4 bases and J dropped 2 bases, with 10 bases sitting between them. CDR3 protein: CASSARELTDTQYF. Here the CDR3 DNA reads TGTGCCAGCAGTGCCAGGGAACTCACAGATACGCAGTATTTT.

V and J are TRBV28 and TRBJ1-5; TRBD1 might be the D (5 bases). The CDR3 runs 11 residues. Trimming shortened V by 8 bases and J by 7 bases, and 9 bases separated the two germline ends. The germline CDR1 and CDR2 sequences are MDHEN and SYDVKM. The CDR3 nucleotides are TGTGCCAGCGGAGGGGTGCAGCCCCAGCATTTT. This gives the protein CASGGVQPQHF.

V and J are TRBV18 and TRBJ1-1; TRBD1 might be the D (5 bases). V was trimmed by 0 bases and J by 6 bases, leaving 11 bases between them. Germline-derived CDR1 and CDR2 are KGHSH and LQKENI. The CDR3 runs 14 residues. The CDR3 reads CASSPPQGDAEAFF. The CDR3 nucleotides read TGTGCCAGCTCACCACCTCAGGGTGACGCTGAAGCTTTCTTT.

The chain joins TRBV19 to TRBJ2-2; D is possibly TRBD1 (6 bases). Germline V CDR1 and CDR2: LNHDA, SQIVND (reference sequence). The V end lost 6 bases, the J end lost 3 bases, and 11 bases lay between the germline ends. The CDR3 has 14 amino acids. The CDR3 loop reads CASRPGQHTGELFF. In DNA form, the CDR3 reads TGTGCCAGTAGACCCGGACAGCACACCGGGGAGCTGTTTTTT. The entire variable domain, with the rest obtained from reference TRBV19 and TRBJ2-2, is as follows: DGGITQSPKYLFRKEGQNVTLSCEQNLNHDAMYWYRQDPGQGLRLIYYSQIVNDFQKGDIAEGYSVSREKKESFPLTVTSAQKNPTAFYLCASRPGQHTGELFFGEGSRLTVL.

This sequence joins TRBV19 and TRBJ1-1, with D possibly TRBD1 on 6 matching bases. Trimming left V 10 bases short and J 0 bases short, with 12 bases between. CDR3 size: 13 residues. The germline V gene has CDR1 LNHDA and CDR2 SQIVND (reference sequence). CDR3 DNA: TGTGCCACCCTCGACAGGATGAACACTGAAGCTTTCTTT. It specifies CATLDRMNTEAFF.

CDR3 amino acids: CASRRGYEQYF. As DNA, the CDR3 is TGTGCCAGCCGGCGGGGGTACGAGCAGTACTTC. The chain links TRBV27 to TRBJ2-7; 7 bases are shared with TRBD2. The CDR3 has 11 amino acids. J was trimmed by 4 bases and V by 8 bases; bases with no gene match: 2. Germline CDR1 reads MNHEY; CDR2 reads SMNVEV (reference sequence).

This chain connects TRBV4-1 to TRBJ2-3; the D gene is possibly TRBD1 (6 bases). The CDR3 length is 15 residues. Between the trimmed V and J ends, which lost 0 bases and 9 bases, there was a span of 16 bases. CDR1 and CDR2 from the germline V gene are MGHRA and YSYEKL. The CDR3 loop reads CASSQDGPQQGTQYF. In DNA form, the CDR3 reads TGCGCCAGCAGCCAAGATGGGCCCCAGCAGGGGACGCAGTATTTT.